This TCR beta chain was sequenced in a study of blood T cell repertoires in COVID-19. The junction had 10 bases not matched to a gene; V was cut back by 7 bases and J by 5 bases. Per the germline V gene, CDR1 is LNHDA and CDR2 is SQIVND (reference sequence). This CDR3 spans 15 amino acids. Repertoires were generated with immunoSEQ multiplex PCR, while TCRdb's copy carries only in-frame clones and drops some. This sample yields some 260,000 clones, of which about 88% are seen a single time; approximately 4.3% belongs to the top ten. Sequenced sample: PBMCs or T cells enriched from blood (not recorded which). The receptor comes from a young man with acute COVID-19. J is TRBJ1-5 and V is TRBV19, with 8 bases aligning to TRBD1. CDR3 DNA: TGTGCCAGTACTCCACCGGGACAGGATCATCAGCCCCAGCATTTT. Its protein is CASTPPGQDHQPQHF.